The TCR beta chain described here comes from a study of long-term antiretroviral therapy in people with HIV. The table lists this clone with a count of one. Run at survey level, the immunoSEQ assay was version v3.0. Repertoires were generated with immunoSEQ multiplex PCR, while TCRdb's copy carries only in-frame clones and drops some. The sample consists of roughly 28,000 clones, about 95% of them appearing once. This TCR came from a man aged 30 to 45 with HIV. The sequencing used unsorted PBMCs, collected 5.3 years after starting antiretroviral therapy.

The CDR3: CASSRDSTIMNTEAFF. The CDR3 coding sequence is TGTGCCAGCAGCCGAGACAGTACTATCATGAACACTGAAGCTTTCTTT. V gene TRBV28 combines with J gene TRBJ1-1; D might be TRBD1 (5 bases). Germline CDR1 is MDHEN and CDR2 is SYDVKM. The ends were cut back, 6 bases at V and 0 bases at J, with 17 bases in the middle. CDR3 size: 16 residues.